The source of this T cell receptor beta chain is a study of T-cell reconstitution after alpha-beta-depleted transplantation in children. As concerns this clonotype: It may be a read error: a sequence one base away is much more abundant. This CDR3 is missing its conserved last phenylalanine or tryptophan, likely due to a read error.

Unique molecular identifiers featured in how the TCRbeta library was prepared. Using its own MiXCR run on the PCR reads, TCRdb lists one record per CDR3 protein. The sample lists hundreds of thousands of distinct CDR3 sequences; roughly a tenth were seen once. This CDR3 comprises 14 residues. CDR1 and CDR2 from the germline V gene are SQVTM and ANQGSEA. Trimming removed 7 bases from V and 2 bases from J; junction bases left unmatched: 7. The specimen was PBMCs from the stem cell graft donor, collected from the stem cell graft. The receptor comes from a human donor who donated a stem cell graft to a child with acute myeloid leukemia. The rearrangement uses TRBV29-1 and TRBJ2-1, with 8 bases identical to TRBD2. The CDR3 here is CSGVAGRAYNEQFS. For the CDR3, the DNA is TGCAGCGGAGTAGCGGGGCGGGCCTACAATGAGCAGTTCTCC.